This entry is about one T cell receptor beta chain. One end of the junction fails to match germline, which may point to a read error. This sample was taken from a study of blood T cells in healthy people across ages. Primed by a sample-barcoded 5' primer and a J-beta primer mix, a second PCR proceeded for roughly 7 to 11 cycles. MiXCR was run by TCRdb on the 5' RACE reads, yielding one entry per CDR3 protein. Seen here are just over 800,000 distinct CDR3 sequences, approximately 65% observed once, and the top ten hold roughly 26%. Germline V CDR1 and CDR2: SGHTA, FQGNSA. The CDR3 covers 13 residues. Sequenced: blood. This receptor was obtained from a man between 25 and 39 years old in good health. The rearrangement uses TRBV7-2 and TRBJ1-6; D unresolved. The CDR3 bases are TGTGCCAGCAGCTTATCCTATAAGTCACCCCTCCACTTT. Its translation: CASSLSYKSPLHF.